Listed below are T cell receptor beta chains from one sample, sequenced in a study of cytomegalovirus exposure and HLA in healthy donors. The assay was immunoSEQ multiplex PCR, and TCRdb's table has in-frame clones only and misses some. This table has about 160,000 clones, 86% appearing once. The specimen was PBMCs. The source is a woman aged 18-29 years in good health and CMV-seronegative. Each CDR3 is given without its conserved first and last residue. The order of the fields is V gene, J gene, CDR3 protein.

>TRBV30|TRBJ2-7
AWSRGGAGYEQY
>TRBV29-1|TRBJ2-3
SVEDPGGATDTQY
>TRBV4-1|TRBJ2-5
ASSQDGAGYETQY
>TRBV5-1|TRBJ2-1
ASSFATSYNEQF
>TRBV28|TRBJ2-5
ASSTGQGDETQY
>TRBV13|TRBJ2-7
ASSGTDTYEQY
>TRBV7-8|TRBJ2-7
ASSPTAAYEQY
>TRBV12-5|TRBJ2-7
ASGLGLAPTYEQY
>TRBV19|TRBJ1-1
ASRASQNTEAF
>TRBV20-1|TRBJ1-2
SPGTGGGYT
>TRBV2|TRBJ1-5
ASRLRTGGDQPQH
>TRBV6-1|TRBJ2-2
ASNRDRGNTGELF
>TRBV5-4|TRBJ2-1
ASSRGSSGSDNEQF
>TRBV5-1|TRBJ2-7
ASSLGGGQENEQY
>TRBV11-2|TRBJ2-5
ASNLGTGSGETQY
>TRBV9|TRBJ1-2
ASSVPEGGYT
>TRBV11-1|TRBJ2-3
ASSLAAGVDTQY
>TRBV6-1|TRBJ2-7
ASSNLHTTSYEQY